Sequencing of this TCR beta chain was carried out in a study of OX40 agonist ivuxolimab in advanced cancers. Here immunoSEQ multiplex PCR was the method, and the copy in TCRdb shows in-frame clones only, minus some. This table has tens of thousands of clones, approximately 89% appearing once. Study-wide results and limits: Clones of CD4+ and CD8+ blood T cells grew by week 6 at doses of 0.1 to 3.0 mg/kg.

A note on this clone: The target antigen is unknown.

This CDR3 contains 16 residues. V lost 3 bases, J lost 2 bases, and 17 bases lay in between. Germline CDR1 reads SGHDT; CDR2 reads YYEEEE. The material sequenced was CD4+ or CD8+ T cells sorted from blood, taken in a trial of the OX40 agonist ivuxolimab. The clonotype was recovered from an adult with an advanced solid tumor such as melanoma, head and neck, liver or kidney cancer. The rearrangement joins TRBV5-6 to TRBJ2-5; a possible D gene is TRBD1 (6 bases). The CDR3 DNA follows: TGTGCCAGCAGCTCCCGGGGACAAGGGATACAAGAGACCCAGTACTTC. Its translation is CASSSRGQGIQETQYF.